What follows are 20 T cell receptor beta chains derived from one specimen sequenced in a study of cytomegalovirus exposure and HLA in healthy donors. PCR involved 60 Vbeta and 13 Jbeta primers. Clones were sequenced by immunoSEQ multiplex PCR, and TCRdb holds only the in-frame ones, with some missing. In the table there are about 120,000 clones, over 70% of which are singletons. Material for sequencing was PBMCs. The receptors were gathered from a man aged 18 to 30 in good health and CMV-seropositive.

With respect to this clone: A much larger clone differs by one base, so this may be a read error. V and J are TRBV5-4 and TRBJ1-3; the match to TRBD1 covers 7 bases. CDR3 length: 14 residues. CDR1 and CDR2 (germline): SGHNT, YYREEE (reference sequence). With V trimmed by 4 bases and J by 0 bases, 1 base remained unmatched. The CDR3 loop is CASSRDSSGNTIYF. The CDR3 DNA is TGTGCCAGCAGCCGGGACAGCTCTGGAAACACCATATATTTT.

The V and J genes are TRBV9 and TRBJ2-2; TRBD1 matches 12 bases. The germline V gene encodes CDR1 SGDLS and CDR2 YYNGEE. The CDR3 consists of 17 residues. Germline trimming cut 0 bases from V and 7 bases from J; bases unmatched to any gene: 7. The CDR3 spells CASSVGGQGAPGGELFF. The CDR3 coding sequence is TGTGCCAGCAGCGTAGGGGGACAGGGGGCGCCTGGCGGGGAGCTGTTTTTT.

The chain couples TRBV6-6 to TRBJ2-7; 7 nucleotides align to TRBD2. Germline lookup yields CDR1 MNHNY and CDR2 SVGAGI (reference sequence). This CDR3 contains 16 residues. V shed 2 bases and J 9 bases; nucleotides not matched to a gene: 16. The CDR3 region is CASSYAAGPGSPGQYF. CDR3 bases: TGTGCCAGCAGTTACGCAGCGGGACCTGGGTCCCCAGGGCAGTACTTC.

The chain carries TRBV5-6 and TRBJ2-1, with 8 nucleotides matching TRBD2. The CDR3 is 15 amino acids. The germline V gene has CDR1 SGHDT and CDR2 YYEEEE. Germline trimming cut 1 base from V and 8 bases from J; bases unmatched to any gene: 8. The CDR3 DNA follows: TGTGCCAGCAGCTTGATCAGCGGGAGTATTCATGAGCAGTTCTTC. Translation: CASSLISGSIHEQFF. The whole variable domain, filled in from reference TRBV5-6 and TRBJ2-1, reads DAGVTQSPTHLIKTRGQQVTLRCSPKSGHDTVSWYQQALGQGPQFIFQYYEEEERQRGNFPDRFSGHQFPNYSSELNVNALLLGDSALYLCASSLISGSIHEQFFGPGTRLTVL.

The V gene is TRBV11-2, the J gene TRBJ2-2; TRBD2 is a possible D gene (5 bases). V was shortened by 5 bases and J by 3 bases, with 16 bases between the two germline ends. This CDR3 contains 16 residues. CDR1 and CDR2 (germline): SGHAT, FQNNGV. The CDR3 DNA reads TGTGCCAGCAGCCCAGGACTCAGACGGGACACCGGGGAGCTGTTTTTT. It yields the protein CASSPGLRRDTGELFF.

This clone was seen only once. V is TRBV7-8 and J is TRBJ1-5, with 8 bases aligning to TRBD1. Per germline, CDR1 SGHVS and CDR2 FQNEAQ. This CDR3 region has 16 residues. The junction had 4 bases not matched to a gene; V was cut back by 1 base and J by 2 bases. DNA of the CDR3: TGTGCCAGCAGCTTAGAACTGGGACAGGGCAATCAGCCCCAGCATTTT. It codes for CASSLELGQGNQPQHF.

The chain uses TRBV10-2 and TRBJ2-3; 11 bases agree with TRBD2. Trimming cost V 7 bases and J 4 bases; bases outside gene matches: 7. Germline V gene data show CDR1 as WSHSY and CDR2 as SAAADI. CDR3 length: 15 residues. The CDR3 DNA is TGCGCCAGCAAGCGTCTAGCGGGGGGCGCAGATACGCAGTATTTT. Residues: CASKRLAGGADTQYF.

The V and J genes are TRBV4-3 and TRBJ2-5; 9 bases are shared with TRBD2. The better agreement between TRBJ2-7 and the DNA end casts doubt on the J call. CDR3 length: 17 amino acids. Per germline, CDR1 LGHNA and CDR2 YSLEER. The chain's CDR3 is CASSQDRVSGGTYEQYF. The CDR3 DNA reads TGCGCCAGCAGCCAAGATCGTGTTAGCGGGGGCACCTACGAGCAGTACTTC.

This clone has a handful of counts. J is TRBJ2-5 and V is TRBV5-4; D perhaps matches TRBD2 (6 bases). Germline values: CDR1 SGHNT, CDR2 YYREEE (reference sequence). Deletions cut 4 bases from V and 8 bases from J, with 15 bases between. The CDR3 length is 13 residues. The CDR3 DNA is TGTGCCAGCAGCCCCCGGGACTTTAGTACCCAGTACTTC. Translated, it gives CASSPRDFSTQYF. Combining the CDR3 with reference TRBV5-4 and TRBJ2-5 gives the whole variable domain ETGVTQSPTHLIKTRGQQVTLRCSSQSGHNTVSWYQQALGQGPQFIFQYYREEENGRGNFPPRFSGLQFPNYSSELNVNALELDDSALYLCASSPRDFSTQYFGPGTRLLVL.

V and J are TRBV6-1 and TRBJ1-6; TRBD1 matches 7 bases. Looked up from germline, CDR1 is MNHNS and CDR2 is SASEGT. This CDR3 has 16 amino acids. With V trimmed by 3 bases and J by 10 bases, 12 bases remained unmatched. CDR3 protein: CASSEITTGVESPLHF. DNA for the CDR3: TGTGCCAGCAGTGAGATAACTACAGGGGTCGAGTCACCCCTCCACTTT.

As concerns this clone: The junction differs from germline at one of its ends, possibly a read error. V is TRBV5-1 and J is TRBJ2-7, with 8 bases lining up with TRBD1. Germline lookup yields CDR1 SGHRS and CDR2 YFSETQ. This CDR3 is 17 amino acids long. CDR3 nucleotides: TGCGCCAGCAGCTCTATTCCCGGACAGGGACATTCCTTCGAGCAGTACTTC. It yields the protein CASSSIPGQGHSFEQYF.

In DNA, the CDR3 is TGTGCCAGCAGCTCCTGGGACAGGGGAGTTGGAAACACCATATATTTT. Translation: CASSSWDRGVGNTIYF. This chain uses TRBV6-6 with TRBJ1-3; TRBD1 matches 10 bases. V trimming: 6 bases; J trimming: 3 bases; junction bases outside the gene matches: 8. The CDR3 sequence is 16 residues long. Per germline, CDR1 MNHNY and CDR2 SVGAGI (reference sequence).

The chain carries TRBV5-4 and TRBJ2-1, with 10 positions matching TRBD1. Trimming cost V 5 bases and J 2 bases; bases outside gene matches: 7. The CDR3 totals 16 residues. The germline gives CDR1 SGHNT, CDR2 YYREEE (reference sequence). CDR3 loop: CASRPRDRGPYNEQFF. In DNA form, the CDR3 reads TGTGCCAGCAGACCCCGGGACAGGGGTCCCTACAATGAGCAGTTCTTC.

V and J are TRBV19 and TRBJ2-7; 9 nucleotides align to TRBD1. The CDR3 consists of 17 residues. Germline-derived CDR1 and CDR2 are LNHDA and SQIVND (reference sequence). V was clipped by 4 bases and J by 5 bases; unmatched bases: 15. CDR3 sequence: CASSRAEGPGQGHEQYF. In nucleotides, the CDR3 is TGTGCCAGTAGTAGGGCCGAGGGCCCGGGACAGGGCCACGAGCAGTACTTC.

The chain employs TRBV4-2 and TRBJ2-1; 11 bases are a match to TRBD2. This CDR3 contains 16 residues. V lost 2 bases to trimming and J lost 6 bases; unmatched junction nucleotides: 6. Germline assignment: CDR1 LGHNA and CDR2 YNFKEQ. CDR3 in amino acids: CASSQTRTSGLNEQFF. The CDR3 region has the DNA TGTGCCAGCAGCCAAACTCGGACTAGCGGGCTCAATGAGCAGTTCTTC.

The rearrangement links TRBV5-1 to TRBJ2-7; tentative D call: TRBD2 (7 bases). The CDR3 is 13 residues long. V lost 2 bases to trimming and J lost 6 bases, with 12 bases between them. CDR1 is SGHRS, CDR2 YFSETQ, per germline. The CDR3 nucleotides read TGCGCCAGCAGCTTAAGGGGGGGGGTCGAGCAGTACTTC. Amino acids: CASSLRGGVEQYF.

This chain links TRBV19 with TRBJ2-7; possible D gene TRBD1, 6 bases. Germline CDR1 is LNHDA and CDR2 is SQIVND (reference sequence). The ends were cut back, 6 bases at V and 0 bases at J, with 9 bases in the middle. This CDR3 has 13 amino acids. DNA of the CDR3: TGTGCCAGTAGCTGGACAGCCTCCTACGAGCAGTACTTC. The encoded protein is CASSWTASYEQYF.

V and J are TRBV7-6 and TRBJ1-3; 9 bases fit TRBD1. V trimming: 5 bases; J trimming: 2 bases; junction bases outside the gene matches: 4. This CDR3 is 15 amino acids long. The germline gives CDR1 SGHVS, CDR2 FNYEAQ. CDR3 sequence reads: CASSPGQGAGNTIYF. The DNA for the CDR3 is TGTGCCAGCAGCCCGGGACAGGGAGCTGGAAACACCATATATTTT.

This clone occurred a few times. This chain links TRBV5-1 with TRBJ2-7, with TRBD2 as a possible D gene (5 bases). Trimming removed 2 bases from V and 0 bases from J, with 21 bases in between. Germline V lookup: CDR1 SGHRS, CDR2 YFSETQ. The CDR3 has 18 amino acids. The CDR3 bases are TGCGCCAGCAGCTTTCGATCCCTCGGAGGATCGAGCTCCTACGAGCAGTACTTC. This encodes CASSFRSLGGSSSYEQYF.

This sequence joins TRBV20-1 and TRBJ2-1; 7 nucleotides match TRBD2. The germline CDR1 and CDR2 sequences are DFQATT and SNEGSKA (reference sequence). Trimming took 2 bases from V and 10 from J; bases not matched to a gene: 2. This CDR3 has 11 residues. The CDR3 sequence is CSARTSDEQFF. The CDR3 DNA reads TGCAGTGCTAGAACTAGCGACGAGCAGTTCTTC.